Reported below is one T cell receptor beta chain. This clone was seen many times. This receptor's antigen is unknown. No much larger clone exists at a distance of one base, and base qualities are not known. The identical CDR3 is also encoded by other nucleotide sequences in the sample. TRB sequencing was run on genomic DNA with either the immunoSEQ assay at survey resolution or the hsTCRB kit. The original methods were these. The immunoSEQ software was used for initial read processing, and the LymphoSeq R package was used for repertoire analyses. Clonality was calculated as 1 minus normalized Shannon entropy, and the Gini coefficient was also calculated for each TRB dataset. Phenotypes of unsorted samples were inferred by mapping TRB sequences from sorted subsets of the recipient or donor onto unsorted samples of the same recipient. TCRdb carries this immuneACCESS record with in-frame sequences only. Its versions omit some clonotypes, under half of them owing to an unresolved V gene in the studies checked, with the rest unexplained. V and J calls and clone size follow that table, whereas D and trimming were derived from the DNA. The sample features about 40,000 clones, and none is a singleton. The ten largest clonotypes hold 5.5% to 7% of the sample.

Peripheral blood samples were provided by related bone marrow donors on the day of marrow donation. Peripheral blood and bone marrow mononuclear cells were isolated by Ficoll-Hypaque density centrifugation and cryopreserved. This sample is drawn from a study of T cells after posttransplantation cyclophosphamide (TCRdb year 2016). Study-level background: Using TRB sequencing, the study followed how the T cell repertoire reconstituted after myeloablative bone marrow transplantation in which posttransplantation cyclophosphamide served as GVHD prophylaxis. Blood from all 30 or so PTCy patients with 1-year posttransplant specimens was subjected to TRB sequencing. Up to roughly 3 additional blood samples from 2 to 5.2 years after transplant were also TRB-sequenced in 3 patients, as was pretransplant blood from several patients. Public TRB sequences were compared against a database of over 3,000 sequences linked to responses to pathogens, tumor antigens, self-antigens and alloantigens. Antigen receptor sequencing was done on samples from a few dozen PTCy-treated patients and from approximately 17 related bone marrow donors of those patients. Because TRA and TRB clonality correlated tightly in fewer than ten samples, the subsequent TCR analyses were limited to TRB only.

What the work shows at the level of the full study, not this receptor alone: Across the roughly 40 patients, TRB clonality was highly associated with recipient CMV seropositivity and CMV reactivation, and diversity with PTCy was similar to that in the CNI/methotrexate controls. The TRB repertoires of T cells infiltrating skin or GI tract showed only limited overlap with the TRB repertoires of T cells in blood. Donor-recipient similarity was low at 1-2 months but increased during the first year, and donor CD8+ memory clones often dominated later blood repertoires.

There are 13 amino acids in the CDR3, from cysteine to phenylalanine inclusive. Only the CDR3 part of the read is kept: 39 bases, read in frame from the first base. V was cut back by 5 bases and J by 1 base, leaving a gap of 8 bases between them. Looking up the germline V gene (reference sequence) yields CDR1 SEHNR and CDR2 FQNEAQ. The receptor was derived from a man in his thirties or forties in good health and a related stem cell transplant donor. Sequenced input: PBMCs. This chain joins TRBV7-9 to TRBJ1-1, with the D segment identity uncertain. The DNA is TGTGCCAGCAGCCCTAGTGGGAACACTGAAGCTTTCTTT. It translates as CASSPSGNTEAFF.